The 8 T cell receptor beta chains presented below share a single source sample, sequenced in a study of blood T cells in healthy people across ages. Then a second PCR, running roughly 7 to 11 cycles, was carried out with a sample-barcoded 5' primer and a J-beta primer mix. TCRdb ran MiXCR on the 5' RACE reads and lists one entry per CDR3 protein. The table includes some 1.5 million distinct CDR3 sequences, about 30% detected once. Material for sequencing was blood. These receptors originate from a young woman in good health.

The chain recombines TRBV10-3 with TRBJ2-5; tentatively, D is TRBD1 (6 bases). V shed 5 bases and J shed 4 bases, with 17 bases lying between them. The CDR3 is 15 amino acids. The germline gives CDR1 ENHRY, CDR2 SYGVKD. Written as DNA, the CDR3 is TGTGCCATCAGTCTAAAAGGGGGAGAAGGAGAGACCCAGTACTTC. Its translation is CAISLKGGEGETQYF.

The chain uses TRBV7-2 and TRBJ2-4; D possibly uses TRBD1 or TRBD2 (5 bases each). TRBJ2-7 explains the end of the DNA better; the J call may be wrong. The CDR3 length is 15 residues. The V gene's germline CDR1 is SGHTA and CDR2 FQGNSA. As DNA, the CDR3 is TGTGCCAGCAGCCAAGGGACCAACTTTGCCTACGAGCAGTACTTC. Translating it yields CASSQGTNFAYEQYF.

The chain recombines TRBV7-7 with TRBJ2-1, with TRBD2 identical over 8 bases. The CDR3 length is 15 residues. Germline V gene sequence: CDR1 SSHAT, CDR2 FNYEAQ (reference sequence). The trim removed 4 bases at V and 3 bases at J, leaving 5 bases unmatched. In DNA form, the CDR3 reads TGTGCCAGCAGCTACCGGGGGGGTGGCTACAATGAGCAGTTCTTC. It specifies CASSYRGGGYNEQFF.

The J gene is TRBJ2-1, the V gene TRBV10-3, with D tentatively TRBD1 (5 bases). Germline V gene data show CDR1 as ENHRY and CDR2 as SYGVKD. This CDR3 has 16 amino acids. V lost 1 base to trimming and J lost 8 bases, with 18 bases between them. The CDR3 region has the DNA TGTGCCATCAGTGAGTGGGCAGGGTCTGTCAGTGATGAGCAGTTCTTC. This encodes CAISEWAGSVSDEQFF.

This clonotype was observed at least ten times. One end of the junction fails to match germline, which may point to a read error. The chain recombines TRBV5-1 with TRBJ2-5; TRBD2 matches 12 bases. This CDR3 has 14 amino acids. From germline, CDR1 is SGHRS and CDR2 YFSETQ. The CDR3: CASSAGTSGETQYF. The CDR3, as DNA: TGTGCCAGCAGCGCCGGGACTAGCGGGGAGACCCAGTACTTC.

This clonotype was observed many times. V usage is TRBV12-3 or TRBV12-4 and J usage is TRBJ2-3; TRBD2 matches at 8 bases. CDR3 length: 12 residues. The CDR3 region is CATAGESDTQYF. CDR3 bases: TGTGCAACAGCGGGAGAGTCTGATACGCAGTATTTT.

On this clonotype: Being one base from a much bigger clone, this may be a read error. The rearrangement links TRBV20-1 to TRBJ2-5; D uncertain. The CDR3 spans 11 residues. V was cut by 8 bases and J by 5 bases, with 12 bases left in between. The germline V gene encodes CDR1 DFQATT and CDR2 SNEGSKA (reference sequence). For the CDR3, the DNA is TGCAGTACTCGGATGGGGGAGACCCAGTACTTC. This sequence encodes CSTRMGETQYF.

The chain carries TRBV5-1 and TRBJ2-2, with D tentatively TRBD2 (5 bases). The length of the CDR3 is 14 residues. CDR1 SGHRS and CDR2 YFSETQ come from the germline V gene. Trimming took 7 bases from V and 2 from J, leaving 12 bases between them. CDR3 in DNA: TGCGCCAGCGGTCCACGGGGTAACACCGGGGAGCTGTTTTTT. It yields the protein CASGPRGNTGELFF.